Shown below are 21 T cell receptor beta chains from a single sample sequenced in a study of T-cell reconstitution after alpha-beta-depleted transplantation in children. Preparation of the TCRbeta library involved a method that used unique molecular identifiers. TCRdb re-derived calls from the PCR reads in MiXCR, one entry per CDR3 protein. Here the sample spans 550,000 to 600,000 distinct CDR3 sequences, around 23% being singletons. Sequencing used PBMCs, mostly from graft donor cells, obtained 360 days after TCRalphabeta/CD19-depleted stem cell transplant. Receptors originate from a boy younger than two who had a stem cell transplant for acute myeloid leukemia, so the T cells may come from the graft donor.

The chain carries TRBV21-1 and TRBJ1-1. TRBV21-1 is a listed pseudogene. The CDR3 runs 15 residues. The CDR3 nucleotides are TGTGCCAGCGGGAGGACAGTTTTTACGAACACTGAAGCTTTCTTT. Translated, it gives CASGRTVFTNTEAFF.

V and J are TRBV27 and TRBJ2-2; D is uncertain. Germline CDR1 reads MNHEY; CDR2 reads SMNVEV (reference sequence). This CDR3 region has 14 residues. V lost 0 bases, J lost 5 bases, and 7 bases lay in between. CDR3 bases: TGTGCCAGCAGTTTATCATCCCAGACCGGGGAGCTGTTTTTT. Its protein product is CASSLSSQTGELFF.

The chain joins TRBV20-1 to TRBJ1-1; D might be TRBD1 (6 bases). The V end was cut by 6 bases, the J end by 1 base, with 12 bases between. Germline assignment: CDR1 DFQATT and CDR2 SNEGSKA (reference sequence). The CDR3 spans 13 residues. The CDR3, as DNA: TGCAGTGCCACCTTGACAGGGAACACTGAAGCTTTCTTT. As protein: CSATLTGNTEAFF.

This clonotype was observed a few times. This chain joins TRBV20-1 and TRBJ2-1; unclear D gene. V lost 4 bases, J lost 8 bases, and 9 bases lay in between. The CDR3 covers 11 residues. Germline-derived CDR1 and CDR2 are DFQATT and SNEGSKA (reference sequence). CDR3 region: CSAKVVHEQFF. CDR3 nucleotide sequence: TGCAGTGCTAAGGTGGTGCATGAGCAGTTCTTC.

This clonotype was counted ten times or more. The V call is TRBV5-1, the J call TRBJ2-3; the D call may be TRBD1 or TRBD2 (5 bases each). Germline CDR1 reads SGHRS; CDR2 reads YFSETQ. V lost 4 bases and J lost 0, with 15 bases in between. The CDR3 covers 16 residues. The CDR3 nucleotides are TGCGCCAGCAGCCTGGAAGGGGAGCCTAGCACAGATACGCAGTATTTT. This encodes CASSLEGEPSTDTQYF.

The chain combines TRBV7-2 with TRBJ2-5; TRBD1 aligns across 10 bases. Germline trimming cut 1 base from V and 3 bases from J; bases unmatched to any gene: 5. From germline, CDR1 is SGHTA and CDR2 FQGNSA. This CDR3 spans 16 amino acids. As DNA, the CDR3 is TGTGCCAGCAGCTTAGTAAGGGGGACAGGGGAAGAGACCCAGTACTTC. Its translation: CASSLVRGTGEETQYF.

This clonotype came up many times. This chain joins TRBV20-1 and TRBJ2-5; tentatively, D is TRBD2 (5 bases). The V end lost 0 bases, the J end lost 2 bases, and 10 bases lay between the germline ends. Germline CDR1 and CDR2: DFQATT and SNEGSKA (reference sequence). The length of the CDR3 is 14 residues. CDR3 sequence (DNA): TGCAGTGCTAGAGATGACGGGATTCAAGAGACCCAGTACTTC. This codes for CSARDDGIQETQYF.

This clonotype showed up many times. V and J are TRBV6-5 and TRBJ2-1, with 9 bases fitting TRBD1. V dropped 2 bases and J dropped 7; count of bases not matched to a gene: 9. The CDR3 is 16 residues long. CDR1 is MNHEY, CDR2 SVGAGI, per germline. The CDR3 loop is CASSYPPGTGWNEQFF. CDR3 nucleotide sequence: TGTGCCAGCAGTTACCCCCCCGGGACAGGGTGGAATGAGCAGTTCTTC.

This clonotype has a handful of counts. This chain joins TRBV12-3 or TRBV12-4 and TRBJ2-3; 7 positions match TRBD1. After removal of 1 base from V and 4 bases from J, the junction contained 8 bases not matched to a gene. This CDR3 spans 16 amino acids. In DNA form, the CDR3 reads TGTGCCAGCAGTTTAGAAGACAGGGCTTTCGCAGATACGCAGTATTTT. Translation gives CASSLEDRAFADTQYF.

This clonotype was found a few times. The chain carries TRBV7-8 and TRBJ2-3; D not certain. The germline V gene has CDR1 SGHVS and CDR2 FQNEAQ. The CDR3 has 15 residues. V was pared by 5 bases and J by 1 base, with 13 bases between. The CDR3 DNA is TGTGCCAGCAGCCCCCGCCAGGCAGGCACAGATACGCAGTATTTT. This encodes CASSPRQAGTDTQYF.

This CDR3 is CSVPDRDTEAFF. The CDR3 DNA is TGCAGCGTCCCGGACAGGGACACTGAAGCTTTCTTT. The chain carries TRBV29-1 and TRBJ1-1; 8 bases are shared with TRBD1. The germline V gene encodes CDR1 SQVTM and CDR2 ANQGSEA. There are 12 residues in the CDR3. The ends lost 6 bases at V and 3 bases at J; junction bases unmatched: 3. Supplemented by reference TRBV29-1 and TRBJ1-1, the full variable domain reads SAVISQKPSRDICQRGTSLTIQCQVDSQVTMMFWYRQQPGQSLTLIATANQGSEATYESGFVIDKFPISRPNLTFSTLTVSNMSPEDSSIYLCSVPDRDTEAFFGQGTRLTVV.

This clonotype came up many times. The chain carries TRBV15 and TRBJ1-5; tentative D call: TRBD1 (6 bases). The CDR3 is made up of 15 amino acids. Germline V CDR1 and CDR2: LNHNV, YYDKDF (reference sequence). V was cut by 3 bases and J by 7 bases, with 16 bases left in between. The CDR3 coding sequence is TGTGCCACCAGCAGGTCACAGGGTGCCGAACAGCCCCAGCATTTT. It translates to CATSRSQGAEQPQHF.

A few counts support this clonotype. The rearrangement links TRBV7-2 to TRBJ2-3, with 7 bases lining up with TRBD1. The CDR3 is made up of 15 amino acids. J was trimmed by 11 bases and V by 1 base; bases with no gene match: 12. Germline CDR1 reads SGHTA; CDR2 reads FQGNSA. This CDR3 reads CASSLGSATGTEQYF. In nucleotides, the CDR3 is TGTGCCAGCAGCTTAGGTAGTGCCACCGGGACAGAGCAGTATTTT.

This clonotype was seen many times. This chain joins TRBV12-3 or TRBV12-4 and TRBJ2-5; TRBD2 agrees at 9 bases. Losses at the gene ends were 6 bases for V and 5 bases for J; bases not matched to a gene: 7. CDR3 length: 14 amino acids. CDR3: CASSLRGGGETQYF. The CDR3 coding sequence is TGTGCCAGCAGCTTGCGGGGGGGCGGTGAGACCCAGTACTTC.

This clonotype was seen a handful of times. This chain's CDR3 is CSVSTQGANYGYTF. CDR3 sequence (DNA): TGCAGCGTTTCCACACAGGGGGCGAACTATGGCTACACCTTC. This chain links TRBV29-1 with TRBJ1-2; 9 bases agree with TRBD1. The V gene end was trimmed by 5 bases and the J gene end by 2 bases; junction bases not matched to a gene: 6. Germline CDR1 is SQVTM and CDR2 is ANQGSEA. This CDR3 comprises 14 residues. The full variable domain, with the rest looked up from reference TRBV29-1 and TRBJ1-2, is SAVISQKPSRDICQRGTSLTIQCQVDSQVTMMFWYRQQPGQSLTLIATANQGSEATYESGFVIDKFPISRPNLTFSTLTVSNMSPEDSSIYLCSVSTQGANYGYTFGSGTRLTVV.

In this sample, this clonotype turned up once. CDR3 region: CASSLGLGSLYEQYV. The CDR3 bases are TGTGCCAGCAGTTTAGGGCTAGGCAGCCTTTACGAGCAGTACGTC. J is TRBJ2-7 and V is TRBV28; D gene uncertain. Germline loops: CDR1 MDHEN, CDR2 SYDVKM. This CDR3 is 15 amino acids long. The V and J ends lost 2 bases and 4 bases respectively, with 15 bases between them.

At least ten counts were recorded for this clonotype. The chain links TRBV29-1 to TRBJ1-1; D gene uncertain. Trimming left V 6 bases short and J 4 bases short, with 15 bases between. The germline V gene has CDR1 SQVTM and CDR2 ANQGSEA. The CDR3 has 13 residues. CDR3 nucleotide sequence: TGCAGCGTCGACGGGCGCCGAGGCACTGAAGCTTTCTTT. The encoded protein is CSVDGRRGTEAFF.

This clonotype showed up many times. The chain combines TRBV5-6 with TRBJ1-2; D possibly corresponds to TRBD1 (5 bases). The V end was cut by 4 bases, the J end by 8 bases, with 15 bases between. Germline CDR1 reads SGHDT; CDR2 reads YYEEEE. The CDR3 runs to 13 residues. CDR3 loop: CASSARRGYGYTF. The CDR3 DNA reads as TGTGCCAGCAGCGCCAGAAGGGGCTACGGCTACACCTTC.

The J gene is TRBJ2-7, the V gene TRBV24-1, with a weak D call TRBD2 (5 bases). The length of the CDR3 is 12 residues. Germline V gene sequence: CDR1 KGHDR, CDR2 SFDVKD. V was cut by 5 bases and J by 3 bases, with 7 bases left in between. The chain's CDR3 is CATSGADYEQYF. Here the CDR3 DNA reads TGTGCCACCAGTGGAGCGGACTACGAGCAGTACTTC.

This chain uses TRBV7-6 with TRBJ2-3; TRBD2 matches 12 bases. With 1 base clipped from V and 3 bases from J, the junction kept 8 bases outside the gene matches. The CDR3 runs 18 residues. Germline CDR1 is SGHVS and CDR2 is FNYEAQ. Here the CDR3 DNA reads TGTGCCAGCAGCTTAGACCCTAGCGGGGGGGCCGGGACAGATACGCAGTATTTT. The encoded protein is CASSLDPSGGAGTDTQYF.

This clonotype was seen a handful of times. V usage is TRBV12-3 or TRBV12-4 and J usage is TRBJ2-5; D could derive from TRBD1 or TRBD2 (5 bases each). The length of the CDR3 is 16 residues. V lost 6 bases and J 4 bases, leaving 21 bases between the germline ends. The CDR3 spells CASSRSIFAGAETQYF. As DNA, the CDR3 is TGTGCCAGCAGCAGAAGTATATTCGCCGGGGCAGAGACCCAGTACTTC.